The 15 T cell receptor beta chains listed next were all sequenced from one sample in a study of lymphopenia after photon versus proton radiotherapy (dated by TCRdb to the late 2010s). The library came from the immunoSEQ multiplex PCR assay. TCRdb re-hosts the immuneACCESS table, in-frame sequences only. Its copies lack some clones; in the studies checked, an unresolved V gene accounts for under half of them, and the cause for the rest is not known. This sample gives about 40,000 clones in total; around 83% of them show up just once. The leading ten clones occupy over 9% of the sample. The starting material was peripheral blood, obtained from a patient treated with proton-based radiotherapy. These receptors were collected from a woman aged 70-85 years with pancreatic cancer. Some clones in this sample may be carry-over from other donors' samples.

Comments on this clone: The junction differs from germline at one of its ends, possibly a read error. The CDR3 here is CASSTRTEGTEAFF. The CDR3 DNA is TGCGCCAGCAGCACTCGGACAGAGGGGACTGAAGCTTTCTTT. The rearrangement joins TRBV7-9 to TRBJ1-1; D possibly corresponds to TRBD1 (6 bases). Germline V gene data show CDR1 as SEHNR and CDR2 as FQNEAQ (reference sequence). There are 14 residues in the CDR3.

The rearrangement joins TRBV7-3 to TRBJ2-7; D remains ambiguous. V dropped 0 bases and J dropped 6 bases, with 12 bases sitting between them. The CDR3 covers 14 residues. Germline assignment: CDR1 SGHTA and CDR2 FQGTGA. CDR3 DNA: TGTGCCAGCAGCTTAACGTTAGGGTCTGGCGAGCAGTACTTC. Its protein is CASSLTLGSGEQYF. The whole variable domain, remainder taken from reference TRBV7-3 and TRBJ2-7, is GAGVSQTPSNKVTEKGKYVELRCDPISGHTALYWYRQSLGQGPEFLIYFQGTGAADDSGLPNDRFFAVRPEGSVSTLKIQRTERGDSAVYLCASSLTLGSGEQYFGPGTRLTVT.

CDR3 sequence: CASSQEGLAGVGDTQYF. The CDR3 nucleotides are TGTGCCAGCAGCCAAGAGGGGCTAGCGGGAGTGGGAGATACGCAGTATTTT. The chain links TRBV4-2 to TRBJ2-3; 10 bases agree with TRBD2. V was pared by 0 bases and J by 5 bases, with 8 bases of the junction left unmatched. Per germline, CDR1 LGHNA and CDR2 YNFKEQ. CDR3 length: 17 residues.

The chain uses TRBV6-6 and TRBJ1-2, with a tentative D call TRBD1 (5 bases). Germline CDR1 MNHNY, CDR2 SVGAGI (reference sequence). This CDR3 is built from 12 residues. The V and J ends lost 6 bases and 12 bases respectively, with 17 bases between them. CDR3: CASRDGGGSHTF. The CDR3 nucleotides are TGTGCCAGCAGAGATGGGGGGGGTTCTCACACCTTC.

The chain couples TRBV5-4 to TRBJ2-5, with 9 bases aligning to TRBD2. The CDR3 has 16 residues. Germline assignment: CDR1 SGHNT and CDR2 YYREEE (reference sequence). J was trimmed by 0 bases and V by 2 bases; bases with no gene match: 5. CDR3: CASSFLASGNQETQYF. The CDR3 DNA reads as TGTGCCAGCAGCTTTTTGGCTAGCGGGAACCAAGAGACCCAGTACTTC.

The CDR3 region is CASSPLGSPLHF. The CDR3 DNA sequence: TGCGCCAGCAGCCCCCTCGGTTCACCCCTCCACTTT. This chain uses TRBV5-1 with TRBJ1-6; D is unclear. Germline V gives CDR1 SGHRS, CDR2 YFSETQ. The CDR3 is made up of 12 amino acids. Trimming removed 4 bases at V and 9 bases at J, with 8 bases between.

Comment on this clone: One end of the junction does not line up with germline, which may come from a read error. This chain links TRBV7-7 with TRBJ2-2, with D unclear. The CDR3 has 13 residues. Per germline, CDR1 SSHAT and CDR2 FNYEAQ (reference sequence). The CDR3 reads CASSLADTGELFF. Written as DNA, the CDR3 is TGTGCTAGCAGCTTAGCTGACACCGGGGAGCTGTTTTTT.

In nucleotides, the CDR3 is TGTGCCAGCAGCGGACATGACCGGGGCCCTGAGCAGTTCTTC. It encodes CASSGHDRGPEQFF. The V gene is TRBV7-6, the J gene TRBJ2-1, with D perhaps being TRBD1 or TRBD2 (5 bases each). V was cut by 5 bases and J by 9 bases, with 17 bases left in between. From germline, CDR1 is SGHVS and CDR2 FNYEAQ. This CDR3 region has 14 residues.

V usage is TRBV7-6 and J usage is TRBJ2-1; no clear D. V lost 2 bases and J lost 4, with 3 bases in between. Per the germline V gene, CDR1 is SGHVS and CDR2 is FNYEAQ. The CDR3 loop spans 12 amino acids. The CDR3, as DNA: TGTGCCAGCAGCTTACAGTACAATGAGCAGTTCTTC. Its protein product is CASSLQYNEQFF.

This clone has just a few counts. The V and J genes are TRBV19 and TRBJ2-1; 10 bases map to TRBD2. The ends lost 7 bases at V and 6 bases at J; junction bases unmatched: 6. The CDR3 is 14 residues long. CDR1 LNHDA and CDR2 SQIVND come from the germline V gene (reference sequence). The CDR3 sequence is CASTSGSRSNEQFF. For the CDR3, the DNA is TGTGCCAGTACTAGCGGGAGCAGGAGCAATGAGCAGTTCTTC.

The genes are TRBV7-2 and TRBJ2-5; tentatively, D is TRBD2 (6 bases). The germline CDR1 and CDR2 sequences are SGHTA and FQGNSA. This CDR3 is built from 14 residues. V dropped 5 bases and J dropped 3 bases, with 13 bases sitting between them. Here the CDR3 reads CASSSRDLKETQYF. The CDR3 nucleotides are TGTGCCAGCAGCAGCCGGGACTTGAAAGAGACCCAGTACTTC.

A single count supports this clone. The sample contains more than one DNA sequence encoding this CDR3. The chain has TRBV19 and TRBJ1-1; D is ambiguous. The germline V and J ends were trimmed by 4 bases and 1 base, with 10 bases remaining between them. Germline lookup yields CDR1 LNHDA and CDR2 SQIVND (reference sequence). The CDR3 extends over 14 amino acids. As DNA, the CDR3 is TGTGCCAGTAGTAGGTCACACCAGAACACTGAAGCTTTCTTT. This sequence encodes CASSRSHQNTEAFF.

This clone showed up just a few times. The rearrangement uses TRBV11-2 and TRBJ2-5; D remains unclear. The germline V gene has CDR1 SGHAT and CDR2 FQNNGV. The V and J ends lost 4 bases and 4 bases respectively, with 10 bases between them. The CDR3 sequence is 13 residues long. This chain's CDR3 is CASSYGSSETQYF. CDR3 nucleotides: TGTGCCAGCAGCTACGGCTCTTCAGAGACCCAGTACTTC.

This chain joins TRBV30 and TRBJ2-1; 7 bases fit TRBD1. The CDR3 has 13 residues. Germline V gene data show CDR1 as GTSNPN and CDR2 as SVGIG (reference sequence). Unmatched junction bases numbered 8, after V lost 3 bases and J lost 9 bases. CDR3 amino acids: CAWSQGTAGEQFF. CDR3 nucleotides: TGTGCCTGGAGCCAGGGGACAGCCGGTGAGCAGTTCTTC.

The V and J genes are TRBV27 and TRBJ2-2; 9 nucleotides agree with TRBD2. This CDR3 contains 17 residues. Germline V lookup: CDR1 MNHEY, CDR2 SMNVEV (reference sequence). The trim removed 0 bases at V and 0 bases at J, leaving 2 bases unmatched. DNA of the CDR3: TGTGCCAGCAGTTTATCGCCTAGCGGGGCGAACACCGGGGAGCTGTTTTTT. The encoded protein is CASSLSPSGANTGELFF.